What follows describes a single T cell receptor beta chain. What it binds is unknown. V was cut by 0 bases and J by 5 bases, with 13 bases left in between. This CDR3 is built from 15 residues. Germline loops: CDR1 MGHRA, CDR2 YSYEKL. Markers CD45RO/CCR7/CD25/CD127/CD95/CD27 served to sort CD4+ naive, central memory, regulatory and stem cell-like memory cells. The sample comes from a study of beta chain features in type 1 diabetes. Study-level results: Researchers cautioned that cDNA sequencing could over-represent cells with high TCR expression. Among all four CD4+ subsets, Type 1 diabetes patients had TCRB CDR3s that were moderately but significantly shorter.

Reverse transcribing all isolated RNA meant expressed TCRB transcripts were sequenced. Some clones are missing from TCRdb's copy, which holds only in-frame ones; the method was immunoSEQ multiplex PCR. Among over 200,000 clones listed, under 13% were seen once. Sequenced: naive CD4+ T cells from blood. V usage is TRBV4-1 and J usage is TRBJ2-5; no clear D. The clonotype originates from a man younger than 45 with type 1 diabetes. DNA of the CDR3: TGCGCCAGCAGCCAAGAAGGAGCCACCGGGGAGACCCAGTACTTC. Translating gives CASSQEGATGETQYF.